This T cell receptor beta chain was recovered during a study of cytomegalovirus exposure and HLA in healthy donors (dated by TCRdb to 2015 to 2018). Context from the whole study: According to a later analysis, one platform produced both the 110 or so validation repertoires and the 700 or so repertoires of the first cohort. The study aimed to test whether signatures of past pathogen exposure could be identified by cataloging public T cell receptors. Along with the approximately 700-subject first cohort, a separate validation cohort of 120 different subjects was used. To predict cytomegalovirus infection status, the study combined high-throughput TCR immunosequencing, statistical association of individual TCRs with disease status, and machine learning.

Separate from the approximately 670-subject first cohort, the validation cohort of more than 90 subjects was the group to which the donors belonged. As encoded in the germline V gene, CDR1 is MNHNS while CDR2 is SASEGT. V sheds 0 bases and J sheds 5 bases, leaving 13 bases between their ends. The CDR3 spans 15 residues, from the cysteine through the phenylalanine. CDR3 DNA is the only sequence kept; it has 45 bases, read in frame from the first base. Beyond this particular receptor, the publication reports: The authors suggested that the approach could potentially be extended to other disease states and immunological phenotypes. Subsequent analysis determined that TCRs grouped into clusters in the first cohort also showed a tendency toward co-occurrence across the 90 to 150 validation repertoires, and 94% of cluster scores exceeded 0. A few of the identified cytomegalovirus-associated TCR beta chains were confirmed in vitro to be specific for cytomegalovirus antigens. A later analysis had no HLA typing for the validation cohort, so co-occurrence there was scored across all 130 or so repertoires. Most TCR sequences were seen in very few donors, while some public TCRs were found in many individuals. The study gave a list of 150 to 200 TCR beta chains associated with cytomegalovirus. The classifier was reported to diagnose cytomegalovirus status with high specificity and sensitivity in both the original and validation cohorts.

As concerns this clone: Its antigen is currently not known. Base quality data are lacking; no much larger clone is found one base away.

The library relied on the immunoSEQ multiplex PCR assay. In the authors' own workflow: A statistical classification framework was built for diagnosing cytomegalovirus status from the catalog of TCR beta chain sequences. TCRdb provides this immuneACCESS table in a form limited to in-frame rearrangements. Some clones are lacking; in checked studies, under half of them reflect an unresolved V gene, and why the rest are absent is not known. The V and J calls and clone size were taken over from that table, and D and trimming were inferred from the DNA. The table for this sample lists around 130,000 clones; roughly nine tenths of them were counted only once. About 3% of the sample comes from the top ten.

This receptor was identified in a man aged 25 to 40 in good health and CMV-seronegative. The receptor chain draws on TRBV6-1 and TRBJ1-2, and possibly TRBD1, on 6 matching bases. Source material: PBMCs. Read as DNA, the sequence is TGTGCCAGCAGTGAAGCCTGGGGGGGCGGGTATGGCTACACCTTC. Translated, this gives CASSEAWGGGYGYTF.